A single sample gave rise to the 8 T cell receptor beta chains below, sequenced in a study of blood T cell repertoires in COVID-19. TCRdb keeps only in-frame clones here, not all; method: immunoSEQ multiplex PCR. This table holds approximately 180,000 clones, under 80% found once. Sample: PBMCs or T cells enriched from blood (not recorded which). The receptor set was obtained from a woman in her forties or fifties with acute COVID-19.

The chain combines TRBV2 with TRBJ2-3; TRBD2 matches 10 bases. J lost 2 bases, V lost 4 bases, and 3 bases had no gene match. The CDR3 length is 15 residues. Germline values: CDR1 SNHLY, CDR2 FYNNEI. Here the CDR3 DNA reads TGTGCCAGCAGTGGGACTAGCGGAAACACAGATACGCAGTATTTT. Its protein is CASSGTSGNTDTQYF.

This chain connects TRBV5-4 to TRBJ1-1, with D maybe TRBD1 (5 bases). Germline CDR1 is SGHNT and CDR2 is YYREEE (reference sequence). The CDR3 has 13 residues. Trimming removed 3 bases from V and 2 bases from J, with 8 bases in between. This CDR3 reads CASSSTVNTEAFF. In nucleotides, the CDR3 is TGTGCCAGCAGCTCGACAGTTAACACTGAAGCTTTCTTT.

The rearrangement joins TRBV19 to TRBJ1-2; D unclear. CDR1 and CDR2 from the germline V gene are LNHDA and SQIVND (reference sequence). The CDR3 is 15 amino acids. V dropped 3 bases and J dropped 5 bases, with 16 bases sitting between them. CDR3 loop: CASSMDFKALYGYTF. Written as DNA, the CDR3 is TGTGCCAGTAGTATGGACTTCAAGGCGCTGTATGGCTACACCTTC.

This clone was seen a few times. The chain joins TRBV23-1 to TRBJ2-2; D is perhaps TRBD1 (7 bases). TRBV23-1 counts as an open reading frame of uncertain function. The CDR3 covers 19 residues. Trimming took off 4 bases at V and 11 bases at J, with 32 bases between the two ends. CDR3 coding DNA: TGCGCCAGCAGTCCCCCGGGACAGCTCATCCGGGGGCGAAGAACTGAGCTGTTTTTT. Residues: CASSPPGQLIRGRRTELFF.

The chain joins TRBV4-2 to TRBJ1-2, with D perhaps TRBD1 (5 bases). Deletions cut 1 base from V and 6 bases from J, with 18 bases between. Germline values: CDR1 LGHNA, CDR2 YNFKEQ. The CDR3 extends over 16 amino acids. This CDR3 reads CASSQVLVGGGHGYTF. In DNA form, the CDR3 reads TGTGCCAGCAGCCAAGTTTTGGTCGGGGGTGGGCATGGCTACACCTTC.

V usage is TRBV5-1 and J usage is TRBJ1-1, with 9 bases fitting TRBD1. J was trimmed by 4 bases and V by 0 bases; bases with no gene match: 7. Per the germline V gene, CDR1 is SGHRS and CDR2 is YFSETQ. This CDR3 region has 16 residues. DNA for the CDR3: TGCGCCAGCAGCTTGGAGGGACAGGGAAGGAGCACTGAAGCTTTCTTT. Translation gives CASSLEGQGRSTEAFF.

This chain joins TRBV2 and TRBJ2-5, with TRBD2 matching over 8 bases. This CDR3 has 16 residues. V was clipped by 4 bases and J by 6 bases; unmatched bases: 13. CDR1 and CDR2 from the germline V gene are SNHLY and FYNNEI. CDR3 in DNA: TGTGCCAGCAGTGCACTTTTAGGCGGGGGGCCACAGACCCAGTACTTC. It yields the protein CASSALLGGGPQTQYF.

A single count supports this clone. The J gene is TRBJ1-1, the V gene TRBV18; D unresolved. Germline values: CDR1 KGHSH, CDR2 LQKENI. The V end was cut by 3 bases, the J end by 7 bases, with 12 bases between. There are 13 residues in the CDR3. The CDR3: CASSPSSGREAFF. DNA for the CDR3: TGTGCCAGCTCACCCTCCAGCGGACGTGAAGCTTTCTTT.